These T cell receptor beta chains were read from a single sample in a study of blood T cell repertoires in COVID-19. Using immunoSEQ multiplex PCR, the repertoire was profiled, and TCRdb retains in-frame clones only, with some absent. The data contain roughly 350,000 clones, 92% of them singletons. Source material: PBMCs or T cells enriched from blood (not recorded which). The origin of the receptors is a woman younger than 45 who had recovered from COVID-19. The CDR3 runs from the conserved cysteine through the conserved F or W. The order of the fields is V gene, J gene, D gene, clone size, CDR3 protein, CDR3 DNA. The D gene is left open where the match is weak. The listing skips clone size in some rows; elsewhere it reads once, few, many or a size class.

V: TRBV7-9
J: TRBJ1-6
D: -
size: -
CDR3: CASSLRQLHNSPLHF
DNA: TGTGCCAGCAGCCTCAGACAGCTACATAATTCACCCCTCCACTTT

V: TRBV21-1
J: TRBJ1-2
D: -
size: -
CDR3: CASRKGQGNLYGYTF
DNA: TGTGCCAGCAGGAAGGGACAGGGGAATTTGTATGGCTACACCTTC

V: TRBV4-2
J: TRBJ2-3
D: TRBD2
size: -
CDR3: CASSQDWPGLAGDTQYF
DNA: TGTGCCAGCAGCCAAGATTGGCCGGGACTAGCGGGAGATACGCAGTATTTT

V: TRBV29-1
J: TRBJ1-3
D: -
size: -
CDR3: CSVSSGAGNTIYF
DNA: TGCAGCGTTTCGTCGGGGGCTGGAAACACCATATATTTT

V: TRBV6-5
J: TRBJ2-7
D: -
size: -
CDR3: CASSYRDGGSYEQYF
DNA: TGTGCCAGCAGTTACCGAGATGGGGGGTCCTACGAGCAGTACTTC

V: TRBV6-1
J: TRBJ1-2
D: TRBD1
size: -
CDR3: CASTESGTGNYGYTF
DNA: TGTGCCAGCACTGAATCCGGGACAGGGAACTATGGCTACACCTTC

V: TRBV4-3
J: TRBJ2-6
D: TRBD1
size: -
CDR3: CASSQRWGTGGPGANVLTF
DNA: TGCGCCAGCAGCCAACGGTGGGGGACAGGGGGACCTGGGGCCAACGTCCTGACTTTC

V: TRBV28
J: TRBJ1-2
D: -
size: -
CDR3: CASSPGGYGYTF
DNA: TGTGCCAGCAGCCCCGGGGGCTATGGCTACACCTTC

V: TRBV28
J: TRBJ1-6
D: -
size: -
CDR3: CASSPHSGTPNSPLHF
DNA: TGTGCCAGCAGCCCCCACTCCGGGACACCTAATTCACCCCTCCACTTT

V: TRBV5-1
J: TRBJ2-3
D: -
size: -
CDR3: CASSLFASIDTQYF
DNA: TGCGCCAGCAGCTTGTTTGCGTCGATAGATACGCAGTATTTT

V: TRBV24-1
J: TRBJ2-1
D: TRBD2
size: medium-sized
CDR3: CATSDLELTSGLNPYNEQFF
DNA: TGTGCCACCAGTGATTTGGAGCTTACTAGCGGACTTAACCCGTACAATGAGCAGTTCTTC

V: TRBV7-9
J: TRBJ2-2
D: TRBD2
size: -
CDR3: CASSMRGTQHGELFF
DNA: TGTGCCAGCAGCATGCGGGGGACCCAGCACGGGGAGCTGTTTTTT

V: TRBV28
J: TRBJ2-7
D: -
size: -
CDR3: CASSLSREQYF
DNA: TGTGCCAGCAGTTTATCTAGGGAGCAGTACTTC

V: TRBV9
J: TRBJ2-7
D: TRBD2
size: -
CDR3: CASSAGLAGGREQYF
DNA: TGTGCCAGCAGCGCGGGACTAGCGGGGGGGCGCGAGCAGTACTTC